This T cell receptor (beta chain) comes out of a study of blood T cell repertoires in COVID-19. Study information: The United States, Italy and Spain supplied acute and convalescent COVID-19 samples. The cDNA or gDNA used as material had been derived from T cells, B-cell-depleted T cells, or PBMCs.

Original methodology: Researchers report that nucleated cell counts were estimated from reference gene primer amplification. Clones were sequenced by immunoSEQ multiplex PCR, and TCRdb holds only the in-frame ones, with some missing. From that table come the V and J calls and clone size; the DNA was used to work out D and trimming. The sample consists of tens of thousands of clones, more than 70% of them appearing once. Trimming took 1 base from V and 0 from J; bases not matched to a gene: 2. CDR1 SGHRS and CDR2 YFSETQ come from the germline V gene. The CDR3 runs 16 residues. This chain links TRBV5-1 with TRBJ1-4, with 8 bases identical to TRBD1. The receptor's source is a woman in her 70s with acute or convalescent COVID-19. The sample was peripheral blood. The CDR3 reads CASSLTQGATNEKLFF. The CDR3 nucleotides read TGCGCCAGCAGCTTGACACAGGGGGCAACTAATGAAAAACTGTTTTTT.